One and the same sample provided the 30 T cell receptor beta chains below, sequenced in a study of T cell responses to AZD1222 COVID-19 vaccine. Repertoires were generated with immunoSEQ multiplex PCR, while TCRdb's copy carries only in-frame clones and drops some. In the table there are about 54,000 clones, more than 70% of which are singletons. The starting material was peripheral blood, obtained 28 days after the second AZD1222 dose. The receptors originated from an adult who received the AZD1222 COVID-19 vaccine.

This clone was seen a few times. This chain joins TRBV7-9 and TRBJ2-1; 8 nucleotides align to TRBD2. The CDR3 is 16 residues long. Looked up from germline, CDR1 is SEHNR and CDR2 is FQNEAQ (reference sequence). DNA for the CDR3: TGTGCAGCGCCGGGAGCGGGAGAAACCTCCTACAATGAGCAGTTCTTC. Translation gives CAAPGAGETSYNEQFF.

The rearrangement uses TRBV7-2 and TRBJ2-3; no reliable D call. Germline V gives CDR1 SGHTA, CDR2 FQGNSA. Trimming took off 5 bases at V and 1 base at J, with 7 bases between the two ends. The CDR3 spans 13 residues. The CDR3 is CASSPDGTDTQYF. The CDR3 nucleotides read TGTGCCAGCAGCCCGGACGGCACAGATACGCAGTATTTT.

This chain connects TRBV29-1 to TRBJ2-4; a possible D gene is TRBD2 (5 bases). Trimming stripped 7 bases from V and 4 bases from J, with 14 bases between. The CDR3 consists of 13 residues. Germline V gives CDR1 SQVTM, CDR2 ANQGSEA. CDR3 nucleotides: TGCAGCGGCCTCACCGGGGAAAAAAACATTCAGTACTTC. Protein product: CSGLTGEKNIQYF.

This clone came up once. The J gene is TRBJ2-1, the V gene TRBV27; the D gene is possibly TRBD1 (5 bases). Germline V gene data show CDR1 as MNHEY and CDR2 as SMNVEV (reference sequence). V was cut by 6 bases and J by 9 bases, with 12 bases left in between. The CDR3 runs to 12 residues. The CDR3, as DNA: TGTGCCAGCAGAGGGGCCTACGCTGAGCAGTTCTTC. It specifies CASRGAYAEQFF.

J is TRBJ2-5 and V is TRBV27; D unclear. CDR3 length equals 14 residues. V was pared by 8 bases and J by 2 bases, with 15 bases between. Germline-derived CDR1 and CDR2 are MNHEY and SMNVEV (reference sequence). CDR3 DNA sequence: TGTGCCAGCCCCCAAAATTCGATGCAAGAGACCCAGTACTTC. It codes for CASPQNSMQETQYF.

This clone has only a few counts. The chain recombines TRBV30 with TRBJ2-3, with D perhaps matching TRBD1 (6 bases). Germline loops: CDR1 GTSNPN, CDR2 SVGIG (reference sequence). Deletions cut 1 base from V and 2 bases from J, with 13 bases between. There are 15 residues in the CDR3. CDR3 DNA: TGTGCCTGGAGTGAGGGGACACTCACCACAGATACGCAGTATTTT. Translated: CAWSEGTLTTDTQYF. Full variable domain (rest looked up from reference TRBV30 and TRBJ2-3): SQTIHQWPATLVQPVGSPLSLECTVEGTSNPNLYWYRQAAGRGLQLLFYSVGIGQISSEVPQNLSASRPQDRQFILSSKKLLLSDSGFYLCAWSEGTLTTDTQYFGPGTRLTVL.

The V and J genes are TRBV29-1 and TRBJ2-2, with 7 bases lining up with TRBD1. The V gene's germline CDR1 is SQVTM and CDR2 ANQGSEA. The CDR3 contains 13 residues. V lost 6 bases and J lost 7; bases outside the gene matches: 8. The CDR3 DNA reads as TGCAGCGTCGCCCAAGGGGGCAACGGGGAGCTGTTTTTT. This translates into CSVAQGGNGELFF.

The chain is built from TRBV5-8 and TRBJ1-1; 7 bases are a match to TRBD1. Germline V gives CDR1 SGHTS, CDR2 YDEGEE. This CDR3 is 14 amino acids long. V shed 7 bases and J 6 bases; nucleotides not matched to a gene: 12. In DNA form, the CDR3 reads TGTGCCAGCTGCCGAAACAGGGGAATTTCTGAAGCTTTCTTT. Translating gives CASCRNRGISEAFF.

About this clone itself: The germline gene is not matched at one end of the junction; a read error may be the cause. This sequence joins TRBV12-3 or TRBV12-4 and TRBJ2-1, with D perhaps matching TRBD1 (6 bases). This CDR3 is built from 12 residues. DNA of the CDR3: TGTGCCAGCAGCCTGGGGGACATGAGTGGGGTCTTC. Translated: CASSLGDMSGVF.

V and J are TRBV7-2 and TRBJ1-5, with D tentatively TRBD1 (5 bases). The V gene's germline CDR1 is SGHTA and CDR2 FQGNSA. V was cut by 5 bases and J by 6 bases, with 14 bases left in between. The CDR3 contains 14 residues. DNA of the CDR3: TGTGCCAGCAGCCAGAATAGTAGGGGTCAGCCCCAGCATTTT. Translated, it gives CASSQNSRGQPQHF.

J is TRBJ1-1 and V is TRBV7-3; possibly TRBD1 for D (5 bases). Trimming took 5 bases from V and 3 from J, leaving 13 bases between them. Germline loops: CDR1 SGHTA, CDR2 FQGTGA. There are 14 residues in the CDR3. The CDR3 region is CASSPGTSHTEAFF. CDR3 DNA sequence: TGTGCCAGCAGCCCTGGGACTTCGCACACTGAAGCTTTCTTT.

The CDR3 region has the DNA TGCGCCAGCAGCTTTCGGGGTTCCGATCAAGAGACCCAGTACTTC. Amino acids: CASSFRGSDQETQYF. The rearrangement links TRBV5-1 to TRBJ2-5; possibly TRBD2 for D (5 bases). CDR3 length equals 15 residues. V was clipped by 2 bases and J by 2 bases, with 13 bases between them. In germline, CDR1 is SGHRS, CDR2 YFSETQ.

V gene TRBV19 combines with J gene TRBJ2-1, with 12 bases fitting TRBD2. The germline CDR1 and CDR2 sequences are LNHDA and SQIVND (reference sequence). This CDR3 has 15 amino acids. V lost 3 bases, J lost 7 bases, and 4 bases stayed unmatched. CDR3 residues: CASSITSGRRNEQFF. In nucleotides, the CDR3 is TGTGCCAGTAGTATCACTAGCGGGAGGAGGAATGAGCAGTTCTTC.

The J gene is TRBJ1-2, the V gene TRBV29-1; 8 bases align to TRBD1. The CDR3 spans 12 residues. J gave up 2 bases and V 7 bases, and 3 bases lay outside the gene matches. The germline CDR1 and CDR2 sequences are SQVTM and ANQGSEA. The CDR3, as DNA: TGCAGCGCCGGACAGGGCAACTATGGCTACACCTTC. It is translated as CSAGQGNYGYTF.

The chain is built from TRBV7-2 and TRBJ1-2; no definite D call. Trimming left V 3 bases short and J 3 bases short, with 14 bases between. Germline CDR1 and CDR2: SGHTA and FQGNSA. CDR3 size: 15 residues. CDR3 loop: CASSFVTTRHYGYTF. For the CDR3, the DNA is TGTGCCAGCAGCTTTGTAACAACACGGCACTATGGCTACACCTTC.

V and J are TRBV7-2 and TRBJ2-7, with 9 nucleotides matching TRBD2. Germline V gene data show CDR1 as SGHTA and CDR2 as FQGNSA. This CDR3 has 17 amino acids. The trim removed 0 bases at V and 4 bases at J, leaving 10 bases unmatched. The CDR3 sequence: CASSLAYSGSGQYEQYF. CDR3 in DNA: TGTGCCAGCAGCTTAGCTTATAGCGGGAGTGGGCAGTACGAGCAGTACTTC.

This clone was observed a single time. The chain combines TRBV5-4 with TRBJ2-7; unclear D gene. The V end lost 4 bases, the J end lost 0 bases, and 11 bases lay between the germline ends. The CDR3 sequence is 14 residues long. CDR1 is SGHNT and CDR2 is YYREEE in the germline V gene (reference sequence). CDR3 sequence reads: CASSPGPNSYEQYF. CDR3 in DNA: TGTGCCAGCAGCCCAGGACCCAACTCCTACGAGCAGTACTTC. The full variable domain, in which reference TRBV5-4 and TRBJ2-7 provide the parts outside the CDR3, is ETGVTQSPTHLIKTRGQQVTLRCSSQSGHNTVSWYQQALGQGPQFIFQYYREEENGRGNFPPRFSGLQFPNYSSELNVNALELDDSALYLCASSPGPNSYEQYFGPGTRLTVT.

J is TRBJ1-1 and V is TRBV19; D is ambiguous. This CDR3 has 13 residues. The V and J ends lost 5 bases and 0 bases respectively, with 7 bases between them. Germline V gene data show CDR1 as LNHDA and CDR2 as SQIVND (reference sequence). CDR3 protein: CASSFTLNTEAFF. CDR3 nucleotides: TGTGCCAGTAGTTTCACATTGAACACTGAAGCTTTCTTT.

This clone is a singleton in its sample. The chain joins TRBV21-1 to TRBJ2-7; TRBD1 is taken as the D call from the table, unchecked against the DNA. TRBV21-1 is noted as a pseudogene. The CDR3 runs to 15 residues. CDR3 nucleotide sequence: TGTGCCAGCACAGCCGGGTACAGGATATCCTACGAGCAGTACTTC. Protein sequence: CASTAGYRISYEQYF.

V and J are TRBV7-9 and TRBJ2-2; D call uncertain. This CDR3 contains 16 residues. V lost 4 bases, J lost 3 bases, and 15 bases lay in between. Germline CDR1 and CDR2: SEHNR and FQNEAQ (reference sequence). The CDR3: CASSYQMSSHTGELFF. The CDR3 bases are TGTGCCAGCAGCTACCAGATGTCGTCTCACACCGGGGAGCTGTTTTTT. The full variable domain, rest sourced from reference TRBV7-9 and TRBJ2-2, is DTGVSQNPRHKITKRGQNVTFRCDPISEHNRLYWYRQTLGQGPEFLTYFQNEAQLEKSRLLSDRFSAERPKGSFSTLEIQRTEQGDSAMYLCASSYQMSSHTGELFFGEGSRLTVL.

This rearrangement joins TRBV28 to TRBJ1-5, with 7 bases identical to TRBD1. Germline trimming cut 5 bases from V and 0 bases from J; bases unmatched to any gene: 10. Per germline, CDR1 MDHEN and CDR2 SYDVKM. The CDR3 loop spans 17 amino acids. The DNA of the CDR3 is TGTGCCAGCAGTCTCTGGACAGGAACTTATAGCAATCAGCCCCAGCATTTT. It specifies CASSLWTGTYSNQPQHF.

This chain uses TRBV7-9 with TRBJ2-5; 10 nucleotides match TRBD2. Germline V gene data show CDR1 as SEHNR and CDR2 as FQNEAQ (reference sequence). CDR3 length: 16 amino acids. The J segment lost 1 base and the V segment lost 5 bases, leaving 7 bases of the junction unmatched. CDR3 amino acids: CASSPLAGGPQETQYF. Written as DNA, the CDR3 is TGTGCCAGCAGCCCGTTAGCGGGAGGACCCCAAGAGACCCAGTACTTC.

The chain employs TRBV5-5 and TRBJ1-4; D may be TRBD1 (5 bases). The germline V gene encodes CDR1 SGHKS and CDR2 YYEKEE (reference sequence). Trimming left V 0 bases short and J 3 bases short, with 9 bases between. This CDR3 contains 15 residues. CDR3 bases: TGTGCCAGCAGCTTGGACCCGGGACCTAATGAAAAACTGTTTTTT. The encoded protein is CASSLDPGPNEKLFF. The entire variable domain, with the rest obtained from reference TRBV5-5 and TRBJ1-4, is as follows: DAGVTQSPTHLIKTRGQQVTLRCSPISGHKSVSWYQQVLGQGPQFIFQYYEKEERGRGNFPDRFSARQFPNYSSELNVNALLLGDSALYLCASSLDPGPNEKLFFGSGTQLSVL.

This clone is deemed medium-sized (0.01 to 0.1%). V is TRBV7-9 and J is TRBJ2-1, with 11 bases identical to TRBD2. J was trimmed by 2 bases and V by 4 bases; bases with no gene match: 4. This CDR3 has 16 residues. The germline CDR1 and CDR2 sequences are SEHNR and FQNEAQ (reference sequence). The DNA for the CDR3 is TGTGCCAGCAGCTCACTAGCGGGAGCCCCCTACAATGAGCAGTTCTTC. Protein product: CASSSLAGAPYNEQFF.

The chain employs TRBV7-2 and TRBJ2-7; 7 nucleotides align to TRBD2. The V and J ends lost 1 base and 0 bases, in that order; junction bases with no gene match: 6. The CDR3 runs 16 residues. CDR1 is SGHTA and CDR2 is FQGNSA in the germline V gene. CDR3 residues: CASSLVSSGSSYEQYF. CDR3 DNA: TGTGCCAGCAGCTTAGTTTCTAGCGGAAGCTCCTACGAGCAGTACTTC.

V usage is TRBV4-2 and J usage is TRBJ2-7; 11 nucleotides line up with TRBD1. Trimming took 4 bases from V and 0 from J; bases not matched to a gene: 5. Looked up from germline, CDR1 is LGHNA and CDR2 is YNFKEQ. The CDR3 covers 16 residues. DNA of the CDR3: TGTGCCAGCAGCCCGACCGGGACAGGGGGCTCCTACGAGCAGTACTTC. This codes for CASSPTGTGGSYEQYF.

V is TRBV6-4 and J is TRBJ2-1; TRBD2 agrees at 11 bases. The length of the CDR3 is 18 residues. CDR1 and CDR2 (germline): MRHNA, SNTAGT. Trimming cost V 2 bases and J 4 bases; bases outside gene matches: 10. This chain's CDR3 is CASSDARLAGRTYNEQFF. CDR3 DNA: TGTGCCAGCAGTGACGCTCGACTAGCGGGACGTACGTACAATGAGCAGTTCTTC.

This clone was observed a single time. The chain carries TRBV6-5 and TRBJ1-2, with a possible D match to TRBD1 (5 bases). CDR3 length: 14 amino acids. Per the germline V gene, CDR1 is MNHEY and CDR2 is SVGAGI. The V end lost 5 bases, the J end lost 2 bases, and 12 bases lay between the germline ends. CDR3 coding DNA: TGTGCCAGCAGTCCCCTCCGGGACAACTATGGCTACACCTTC. It encodes CASSPLRDNYGYTF.

This chain uses TRBV7-8 with TRBJ2-7; 12 bases agree with TRBD2. Per germline, CDR1 SGHVS and CDR2 FQNEAQ. The V segment lost 1 base and the J segment 1 base; nucleotides outside the gene matches: 8. The CDR3 loop spans 18 amino acids. The CDR3 loop is CASSLGGLAGGPSYEQYF. In DNA form, the CDR3 reads TGTGCCAGCAGCTTAGGGGGACTAGCGGGTGGCCCTTCCTACGAGCAGTACTTC.

The V and J genes are TRBV4-1 and TRBJ2-7; possible D gene TRBD2, 6 bases. V was clipped by 4 bases and J by 5 bases, with 21 bases between them. This CDR3 is 16 amino acids long. The germline CDR1 and CDR2 sequences are MGHRA and YSYEKL. CDR3 in amino acids: CASSLLLTSTPHEQYF. CDR3 DNA sequence: TGCGCCAGCAGCCTACTTTTGACTAGTACTCCTCACGAGCAGTACTTC.